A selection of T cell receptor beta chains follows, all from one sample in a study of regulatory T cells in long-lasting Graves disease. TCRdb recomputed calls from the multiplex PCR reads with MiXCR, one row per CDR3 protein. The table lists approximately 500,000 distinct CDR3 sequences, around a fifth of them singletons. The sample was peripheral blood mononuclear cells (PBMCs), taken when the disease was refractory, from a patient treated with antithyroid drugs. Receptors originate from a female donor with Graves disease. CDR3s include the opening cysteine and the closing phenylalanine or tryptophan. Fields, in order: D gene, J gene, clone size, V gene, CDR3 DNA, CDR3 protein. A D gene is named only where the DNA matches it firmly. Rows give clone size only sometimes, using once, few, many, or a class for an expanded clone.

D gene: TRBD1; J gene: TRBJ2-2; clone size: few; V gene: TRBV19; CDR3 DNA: TGTGCCAGTAGTAAGGGTGGGACAGTGACCGGGGAGCTGTTTTTT; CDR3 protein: CASSKGGTVTGELFF
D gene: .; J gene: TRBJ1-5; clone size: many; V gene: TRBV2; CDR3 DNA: TGTGCCAGCAGTGGGGGGCAGCCCCAGCATTTT; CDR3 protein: CASSGGQPQHF
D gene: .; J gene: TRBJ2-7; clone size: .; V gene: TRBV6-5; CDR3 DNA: TGTGCCAGCAGTTACGTCAGGACCGAGCAGTACTTC; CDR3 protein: CASSYVRTEQYF
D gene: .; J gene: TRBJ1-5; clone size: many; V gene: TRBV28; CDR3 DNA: TGTGCCAGCAGTCCCGGGACTCTCGGGCAGCCCCAGCATTTT; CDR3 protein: CASSPGTLGQPQHF
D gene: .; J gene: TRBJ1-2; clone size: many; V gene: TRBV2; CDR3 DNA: TGTGCCAGCAGTGAAGCGGTTCCCTATGGCTACACCTTC; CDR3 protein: CASSEAVPYGYTF
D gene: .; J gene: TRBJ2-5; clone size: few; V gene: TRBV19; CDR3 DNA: TGTGCCAGTAGATCGGCCACTCAAGAGACCCAGTACTTC; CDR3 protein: CASRSATQETQYF
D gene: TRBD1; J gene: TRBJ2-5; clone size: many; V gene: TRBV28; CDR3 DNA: TGTGCCAGCAGTCCCCACAGGGGGCGGCAGACCCAGTACTTC; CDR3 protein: CASSPHRGRQTQYF
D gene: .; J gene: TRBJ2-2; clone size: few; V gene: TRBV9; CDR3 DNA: TGTGCCAGCAGCGTAGAGCCCGGGGAGCTGTTTTTT; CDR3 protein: CASSVEPGELFF
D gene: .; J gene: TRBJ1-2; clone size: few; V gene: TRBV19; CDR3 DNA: TGTGCCAGTAGTTCTCAATCAAACTATGGCTACACCTTC; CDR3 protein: CASSSQSNYGYTF
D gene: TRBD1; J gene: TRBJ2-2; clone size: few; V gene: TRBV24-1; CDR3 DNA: TGTGCCACCAGTGATTTCGGGCAGGGGGACACCGGGGAGCTGTTTTTT; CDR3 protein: CATSDFGQGDTGELFF
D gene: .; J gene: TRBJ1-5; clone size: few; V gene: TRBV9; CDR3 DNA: TGTGCCAGCAGCGTAGAACAGCCCCAGCATTTT; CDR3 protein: CASSVEQPQHF
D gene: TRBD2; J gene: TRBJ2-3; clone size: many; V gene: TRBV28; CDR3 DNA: TGTGCCAGCAGTTATCGGACTAGCCCCAGCACAGATACGCAGTATTTT; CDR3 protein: CASSYRTSPSTDTQYF
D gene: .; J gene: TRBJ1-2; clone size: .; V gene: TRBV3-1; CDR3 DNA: TGTGCCAGCAGCCCTCAGACACTCCATGGCTACACCTTC; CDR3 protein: CASSPQTLHGYTF
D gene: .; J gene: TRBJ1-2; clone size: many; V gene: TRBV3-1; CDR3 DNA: TGTGCCAGCAGCCTTGTTTCCGGGACCCCGGGGCATGGCTACACCTTC; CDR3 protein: CASSLVSGTPGHGYTF
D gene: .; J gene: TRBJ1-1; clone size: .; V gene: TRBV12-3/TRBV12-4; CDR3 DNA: TGTGCCAGCAGGGTTGGGGGGGGGCAGGCCACTGAAGCTTTCTTT; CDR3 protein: CASRVGGGQATEAFF
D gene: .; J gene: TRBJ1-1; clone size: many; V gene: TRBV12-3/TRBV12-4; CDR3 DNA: TGTGCCAGCACTTTACGGGGACACACTGAAGCTTTCTTT; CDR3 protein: CASTLRGHTEAFF
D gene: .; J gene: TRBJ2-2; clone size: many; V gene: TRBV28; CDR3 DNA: TGTGCCAGCAGCCTCCGTGCCGGGGAGCTGTTTTTT; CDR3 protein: CASSLRAGELFF
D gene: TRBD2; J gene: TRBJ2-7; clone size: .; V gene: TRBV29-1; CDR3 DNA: TGCAGCGTTGAGTCCGGGACTAGCAACTACGAGCAGTACTTC; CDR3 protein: CSVESGTSNYEQYF
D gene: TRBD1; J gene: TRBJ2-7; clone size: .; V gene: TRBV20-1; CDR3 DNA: TGCAGTGCCCCCGACAGGGCCTCCTACGAGCAGTACTTC; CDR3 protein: CSAPDRASYEQYF
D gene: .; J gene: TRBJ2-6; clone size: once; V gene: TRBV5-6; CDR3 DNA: TGTGCCAGCAGCAAGTGGTCGAGTGTACCCTCTGGGGCCAACGTCCTGACTTTC; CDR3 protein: CASSKWSSVPSGANVLTF
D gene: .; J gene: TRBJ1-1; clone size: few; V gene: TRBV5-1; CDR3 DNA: TGCGCCAGCAGCTTGGGGGCTGAGACCCACACTGAAGCTTTCTTT; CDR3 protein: CASSLGAETHTEAFF
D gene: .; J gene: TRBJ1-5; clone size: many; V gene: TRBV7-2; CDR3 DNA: TGTGCCAGCAGCTTAGCTCAGAATCAGCCCCAGCATTTT; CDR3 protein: CASSLAQNQPQHF
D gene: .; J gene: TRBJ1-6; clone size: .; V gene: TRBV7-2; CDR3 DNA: TGTGCCAGTGACGGGGAGAGGTATAATTCACCCCTCCACTTT; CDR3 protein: CASDGERYNSPLHF
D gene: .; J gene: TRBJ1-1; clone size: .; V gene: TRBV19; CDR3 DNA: TGTGCCAGTAGTGAGACCCCCGGCCTCTGGGTCGAAGCTTTCTTT; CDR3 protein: CASSETPGLWVEAFF